This TCR beta chain was identified in a study of cytomegalovirus exposure and HLA in healthy donors. Study observations and caveats: In an earlier analysis, in roughly 600 donors, most V segments appeared productive either ~87% or ~30% of the time.

The CDR3 length is 13 residues. Germline CDR1 is LNHDA and CDR2 is SQIVND (reference sequence). Trimming took 4 bases from V and 1 from J, leaving 7 bases between them. In the case of this clone: Its antigen is not identified.

PCR amplification relied on 60 Vbeta primers (plus 13 Jbeta primers). Method: immunoSEQ multiplex PCR; TCRdb's copy keeps in-frame clones and lacks some. The table includes 100,000 to 140,000 clones, less than 85% detected once. The V and J genes are TRBV19 and TRBJ1-1; D is undetermined. The receptor comes from a middle-aged woman in good health and CMV-seropositive. The specimen was PBMCs. This CDR3 reads CASSTEQNTEAFF. For the CDR3, the DNA is TGTGCCAGTAGTACAGAACAGAACACTGAAGCTTTCTTT.